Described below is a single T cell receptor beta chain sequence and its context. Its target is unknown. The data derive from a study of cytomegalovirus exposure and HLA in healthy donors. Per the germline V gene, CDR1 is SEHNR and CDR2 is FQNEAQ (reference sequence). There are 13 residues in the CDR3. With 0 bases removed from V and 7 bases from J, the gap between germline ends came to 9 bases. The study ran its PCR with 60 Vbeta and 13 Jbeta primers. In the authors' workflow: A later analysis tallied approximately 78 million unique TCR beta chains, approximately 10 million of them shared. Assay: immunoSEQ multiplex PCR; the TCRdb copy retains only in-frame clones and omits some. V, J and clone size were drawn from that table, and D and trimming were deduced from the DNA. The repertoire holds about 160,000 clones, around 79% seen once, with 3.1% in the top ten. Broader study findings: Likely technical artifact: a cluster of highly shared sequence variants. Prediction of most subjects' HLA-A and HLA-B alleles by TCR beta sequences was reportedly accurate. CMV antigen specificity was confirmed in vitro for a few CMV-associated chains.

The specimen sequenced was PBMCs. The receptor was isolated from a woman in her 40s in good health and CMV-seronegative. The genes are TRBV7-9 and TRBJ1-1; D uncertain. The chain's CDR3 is CASSLAAVIEAFF. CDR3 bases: TGTGCCAGCAGCTTAGCGGCAGTTATTGAAGCTTTCTTT. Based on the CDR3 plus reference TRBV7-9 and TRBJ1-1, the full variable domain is DTGVSQNPRHKITKRGQNVTFRCDPISEHNRLYWYRQTLGQGPEFLTYFQNEAQLEKSRLLSDRFSAERPKGSFSTLEIQRTEQGDSAMYLCASSLAAVIEAFFGQGTRLTVV.